This T cell receptor (beta chain) was found in a study of T cell responses to AZD1222 COVID-19 vaccine. The germline V and J ends were trimmed by 5 bases and 6 bases, with 11 bases remaining between them. The germline gives CDR1 DFQATT, CDR2 SNEGSKA (reference sequence). The CDR3 length is 11 residues. This clone was observed a handful of times. Its antigen is unidentified. General study findings and limits: Unmutated variant regions are reportedly the target of nearly half of TCRs that are spike-specific. White British donors predominated, females outnumbered males, and clonal diversity was possibly underestimated.

Sequencing used immunoSEQ multiplex PCR; TCRdb keeps in-frame clones, though not all of them. Here the sample spans 160,000 or so clones, about nine tenths being singletons. The source was peripheral blood, collected 28 days after the second dose of the MenACWY control vaccine. V usage is TRBV20-1 and J usage is TRBJ2-7, with D perhaps given as TRBD1 or TRBD2 (5 bases each). The TCR originated in an adult who received the MenACWY meningococcal vaccine as a control. CDR3 protein: CSASTRGEQYF. CDR3 in DNA: TGCAGTGCTTCAACTAGGGGCGAGCAGTACTTC.